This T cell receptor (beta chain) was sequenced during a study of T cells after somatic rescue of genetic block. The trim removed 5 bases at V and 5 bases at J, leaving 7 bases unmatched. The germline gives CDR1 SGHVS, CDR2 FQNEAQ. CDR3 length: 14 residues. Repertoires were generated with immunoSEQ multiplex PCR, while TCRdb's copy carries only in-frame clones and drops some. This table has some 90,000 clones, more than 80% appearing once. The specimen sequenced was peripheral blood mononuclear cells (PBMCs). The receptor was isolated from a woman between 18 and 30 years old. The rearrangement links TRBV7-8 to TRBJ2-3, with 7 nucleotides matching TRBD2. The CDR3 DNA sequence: TGTGCCAGCAGCAACGAGGGGAGGGGAGATACGCAGTATTTT. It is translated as CASSNEGRGDTQYF.